This TCR beta chain was identified during a study of blood T cells in healthy people across ages. The CDR3 totals 12 residues. Germline V gene lookup returns CDR1 SGHAT and CDR2 FQNNGV. V was shortened by 3 bases and J by 7 bases, with 7 bases between the two germline ends. Through a sample-barcoded 5' primer and a J-beta primer mix, a second PCR was run for roughly 6 to 11 cycles. From the 5' RACE reads, TCRdb called clonotypes with MiXCR, one entry per CDR3 protein. The table shows under 2 million distinct CDR3 sequences, with 30% to 40% occurring only once. This clonotype came up a few times. The sequenced sample consisted of blood. This sequence joins TRBV11-2 and TRBJ2-1; D gene unclear. This TCR was sampled from a woman younger than 45 in good health. CDR3 bases: TGTGCCAGCAGCTTCGGCCCTAATGAGCAGTTCTTC. It translates to CASSFGPNEQFF.